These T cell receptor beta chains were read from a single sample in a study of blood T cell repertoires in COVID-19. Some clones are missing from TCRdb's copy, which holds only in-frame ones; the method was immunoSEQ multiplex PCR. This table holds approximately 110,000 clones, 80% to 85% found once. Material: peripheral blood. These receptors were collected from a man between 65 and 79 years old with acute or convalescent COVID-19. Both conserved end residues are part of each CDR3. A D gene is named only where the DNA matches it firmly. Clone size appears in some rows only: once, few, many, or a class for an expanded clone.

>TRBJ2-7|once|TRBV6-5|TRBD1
CASRTGGREQYF
TGTGCCAGCAGGACAGGGGGCAGGGAGCAGTACTTC
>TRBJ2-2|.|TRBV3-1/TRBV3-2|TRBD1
CASSEMGQRAYTGELFF
TGTGCCAGCAGCGAAATGGGACAGCGAGCATACACCGGGGAGCTGTTTTTT
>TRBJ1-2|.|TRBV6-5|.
CASSFGIANYGYTF
TGTGCCAGCAGTTTCGGGATAGCTAACTATGGCTACACCTTC
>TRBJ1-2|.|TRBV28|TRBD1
CASSPIGDSINYGYTF
TGTGCCAGCAGTCCGATCGGGGACAGCATTAACTATGGCTACACCTTC
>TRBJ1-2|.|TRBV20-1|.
CSASSGINYGYTF
TGCAGTGCTAGTAGCGGGATCAACTATGGCTACACCTTC
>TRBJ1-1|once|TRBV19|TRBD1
CASRRDSFAEAFF
TGTGCCAGTAGAAGGGACAGTTTCGCTGAAGCTTTCTTT
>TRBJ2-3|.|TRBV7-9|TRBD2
CASSMRLASDTQYF
TGTGCCAGCAGCATGAGACTAGCGTCAGATACGCAGTATTTT
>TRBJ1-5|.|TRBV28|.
CASSFSYSNQPQHF
TGTGCCAGCAGTTTTTCGTACAGTAATCAGCCCCAGCATTTT
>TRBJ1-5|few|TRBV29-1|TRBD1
CSVMAGGSQPQHF
TGCAGCGTGATGGCAGGGGGCAGCCAGCCCCAGCATTTT
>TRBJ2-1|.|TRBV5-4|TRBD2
CASRPSGRSYNEQFF
TGTGCCAGCAGGCCGAGCGGGAGGTCATACAATGAGCAGTTCTTC
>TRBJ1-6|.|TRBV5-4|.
CASSSPGSRSPLHF
TGTGCCAGCAGCTCCCCAGGGTCGCGGTCACCCCTCCACTTT
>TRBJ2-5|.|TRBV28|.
CASSRTGVRGETQYF
TGTGCCAGCAGTCGGACGGGGGTCCGAGGGGAGACCCAGTACTTC
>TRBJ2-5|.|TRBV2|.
CASSAMETQYF
TGTGCCAGCAGTGCAATGGAGACCCAGTACTTC
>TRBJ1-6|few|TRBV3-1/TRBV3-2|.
CASSHNRDSPLHF
TGTGCCAGCAGCCACAACAGGGATTCACCCCTCCACTTT
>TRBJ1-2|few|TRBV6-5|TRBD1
CASNGDRGFDGYTF
TGTGCCAGCAATGGGGACAGGGGATTTGATGGCTACACCTTC
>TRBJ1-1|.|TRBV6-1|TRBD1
CASSEAQGAEAFF
TGTGCCAGCAGTGAGGCACAGGGGGCTGAAGCTTTCTTT
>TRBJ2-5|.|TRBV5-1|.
CASSSRDTQETQYF
TGCGCCAGCAGCTCCCGGGACACCCAAGAGACCCAGTACTTC
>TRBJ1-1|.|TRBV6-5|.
CASDTAFRQGTEAFF
TGTGCCAGCGACACCGCCTTTCGGCAGGGCACTGAAGCTTTCTTT
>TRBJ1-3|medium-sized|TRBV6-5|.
CASSYGHGISGNTIYF
TGTGCCAGCAGTTACGGACACGGCATTTCTGGAAACACCATATATTTT
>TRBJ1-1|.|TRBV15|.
CATSIPPGGDTEAFF
TGTGCCACCAGCATTCCTCCGGGAGGCGACACTGAAGCTTTCTTT
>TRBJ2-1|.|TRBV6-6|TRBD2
CASSYSTSGSYNEQFF
TGTGCCAGCAGTTACTCTACTAGCGGGAGCTACAATGAGCAGTTCTTC
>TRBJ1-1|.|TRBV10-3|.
CAISVGGMGNTEAFF
TGTGCCATCAGTGTTGGGGGGATGGGGAACACTGAAGCTTTCTTT
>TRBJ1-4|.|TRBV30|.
CAWRVPGNEKLFF
TGTGCCTGGAGGGTCCCGGGTAATGAAAAACTGTTTTTT
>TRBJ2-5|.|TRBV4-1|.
CASSQQGVYQETQYF
TGCGCCAGCAGCCAGCAGGGTGTCTACCAAGAGACCCAGTACTTC
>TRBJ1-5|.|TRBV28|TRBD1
CASSQTGGNQPQHF
TGTGCCAGCAGCCAGACAGGGGGCAATCAGCCCCAGCATTTT